The 6 T cell receptor beta chains in this list originate from one sample, sequenced in a study of cytomegalovirus exposure and HLA in healthy donors. Primers: 60 Vbeta forward and 13 Jbeta reverse. TCRdb's table, derived via immunoSEQ multiplex PCR, lists solely in-frame clones and lacks some. In the table there are a few hundred thousand clones, about nine tenths of which are singletons. Source material: PBMCs. These receptors were taken from a girl aged 2 to 10 in good health and CMV-seronegative.

The rearrangement joins TRBV11-2 to TRBJ1-5, with D uncertain. V gave up 3 bases and J gave up 7 bases, with 10 bases separating them. Germline V lookup: CDR1 SGHAT, CDR2 FQNNGV. The CDR3 covers 13 residues. In DNA, the CDR3 is TGTGCCAGCAGCTTCGGTGAGGCACAGCCCCAGCATTTT. This sequence encodes CASSFGEAQPQHF.

The V and J genes are TRBV12-5 and TRBJ2-1; D is uncertain. The length of the CDR3 is 14 residues. The V and J ends lost 6 bases and 8 bases respectively, with 17 bases between them. Per the germline V gene, CDR1 is LGHNT and CDR2 is FRNRAP. This CDR3 reads CASGPVGPLDEQFF. CDR3 in DNA: TGTGCTAGTGGCCCAGTTGGCCCTTTGGATGAGCAGTTCTTC.

The chain is built from TRBV18 and TRBJ1-6; the match to TRBD1 covers 11 bases. The junction had 4 bases not matched to a gene; V was cut back by 4 bases and J by 8 bases. CDR1 is KGHSH and CDR2 is LQKENI in the germline V gene. There are 15 residues in the CDR3. CDR3 DNA sequence: TGTGCCAGCTCACTGGGACAGGGGGTAGATTCACCCCTCCACTTT. It is translated as CASSLGQGVDSPLHF.

The V and J genes are TRBV4-2 and TRBJ2-2; 7 positions match TRBD2. V shed 4 bases and J 1 base; nucleotides not matched to a gene: 3. The CDR3 covers 15 residues. Germline CDR1 is LGHNA and CDR2 is YNFKEQ. CDR3 sequence (DNA): TGTGCCAGCAGCCCGAGCGGGGTGAACACCGGGGAGCTGTTTTTT. As protein: CASSPSGVNTGELFF.

This chain joins TRBV7-9 and TRBJ2-3; 15 bases are shared with TRBD2. This CDR3 is 17 amino acids long. Germline CDR1 reads SEHNR; CDR2 reads FQNEAQ (reference sequence). The ends lost 6 bases at V and 0 bases at J; junction bases unmatched: 4. CDR3 loop: CASSYGTSGGSTDTQYF. As DNA, the CDR3 is TGTGCCAGCAGTTATGGGACTAGCGGGGGGAGCACAGATACGCAGTATTTT.

The chain uses TRBV18 and TRBJ1-6; a possible D gene is TRBD1 (6 bases). Germline V gives CDR1 KGHSH, CDR2 LQKENI. Trimming stripped 3 bases from V and 6 bases from J, with 18 bases between. The CDR3 has 17 amino acids. The CDR3: CASSPVSGQGINSPLHF. In DNA, the CDR3 is TGTGCCAGCTCACCTGTGTCCGGGCAGGGGATTAATTCACCCCTCCACTTT.